One and the same sample provided the 17 T cell receptor beta chains below, sequenced in a study of T cells in Graves' hyperthyroidism and ophthalmopathy. Amplification of TCR beta CDR3 regions used RNA as the template. The HTBI primer set served for first-round RT-PCR of the TCR CDR3. TCRdb ran MiXCR on the multiplex PCR reads and lists one entry per CDR3 protein. The sample includes under 250,000 distinct CDR3 sequences, more than 15% of them seen just once. Material: blood. All receptors derive from a man aged 50 to 60 with Graves' hyperthyroidism.

This clonotype has more than one count but fewer than ten. The gene calls are TRBV29-1 and TRBJ1-2, with D maybe TRBD1 (5 bases). The CDR3 consists of 12 residues. Germline V gene data show CDR1 as SQVTM and CDR2 as ANQGSEA. V was trimmed by 4 bases and J by 4 bases, leaving 10 bases between them. The DNA for the CDR3 is TGCAGCGTTGCGGTCGACAGCTATGGCTACACCTTC. This gives the protein CSVAVDSYGYTF. Filled out from reference TRBV29-1 and TRBJ1-2, the complete variable domain reads SAVISQKPSRDICQRGTSLTIQCQVDSQVTMMFWYRQQPGQSLTLIATANQGSEATYESGFVIDKFPISRPNLTFSTLTVSNMSPEDSSIYLCSVAVDSYGYTFGSGTRLTVV.

This chain connects TRBV7-2 to TRBJ2-1, with D perhaps matching TRBD2 (5 bases). V was trimmed by 4 bases and J by 2 bases, leaving 12 bases between them. Germline CDR1 reads SGHTA; CDR2 reads FQGNSA. The CDR3 spans 15 residues. CDR3 in amino acids: CASSSRGSPYNEQFF. CDR3 bases: TGTGCCAGCAGCTCCCGAGGGTCGCCCTACAATGAGCAGTTCTTC.

This clonotype was counted ten times or more. The chain is built from TRBV28 and TRBJ1-4, with TRBD1 as a possible D gene (6 bases). Trimming stripped 6 bases from V and 1 base from J, with 15 bases between. The germline gives CDR1 MDHEN, CDR2 SYDVKM. The CDR3 has 16 residues. For the CDR3, the DNA is TGTGCCAGCAGCCCACGGACAGTAGGAACTAATGAAAAACTGTTTTTT. It is translated as CASSPRTVGTNEKLFF. The full variable domain, its missing parts supplied by reference TRBV28 and TRBJ1-4, is DVKVTQSSRYLVKRTGEKVFLECVQDMDHENMFWYRQDPGLGLRLIYFSYDVKMKEKGDIPEGYSVSREKKERFSLILESASTNQTSMYLCASSPRTVGTNEKLFFGSGTQLSVL.

Comment on this clonotype: Possible read error: a much larger clone is one base away. The CDR3 carries no conserved terminal phenylalanine or tryptophan, so it likely arises from a read error. V usage is TRBV6-2 or TRBV6-3 and J usage is TRBJ2-1; D possibly corresponds to TRBD2 (6 bases). There are 14 residues in the CDR3. V lost 2 bases to trimming and J lost 8 bases, with 13 bases between them. Germline V lookup: CDR1 MNHEY, CDR2 SVGEGT. In DNA form, the CDR3 reads TGTGCCAGCAGTTACAGGGTGGAGGGCGATGAGCAGTTCTAC. It is translated as CASSYRVEGDEQFY.

This clonotype occurred many times. V is TRBV7-8 and J is TRBJ2-7, with a tentative D call TRBD2 (5 bases). The V end was cut by 4 bases, the J end by 3 bases, with 10 bases between. The germline V gene has CDR1 SGHVS and CDR2 FQNEAQ. The CDR3 length is 13 residues. The CDR3 region is CASSWENGYEQYF. CDR3 nucleotide sequence: TGTGCCAGCAGCTGGGAGAATGGCTACGAGCAGTACTTC.

In its sample, this clonotype was seen many times. The gene calls are TRBV6-1 and TRBJ2-1, with 13 bases matching TRBD2. Germline CDR1 MNHNS, CDR2 SASEGT. The CDR3 length is 15 residues. Germline trimming cut 6 bases from V and 8 bases from J; bases unmatched to any gene: 7. The CDR3 reads CASRRGLAGTDEQFF. The CDR3 nucleotides read TGTGCCAGCAGGAGGGGACTAGCGGGGACGGATGAGCAGTTCTTC.

The chain has TRBV12-3 or TRBV12-4 and TRBJ1-5, with no clear D. The CDR3 has 12 residues. V was clipped by 4 bases and J by 4 bases, with 5 bases between them. The CDR3 reads CASSSQNQPQHF. The CDR3 DNA is TGTGCCAGCAGTTCGCAAAATCAGCCCCAGCATTTT.

This rearrangement joins TRBV5-1 to TRBJ2-1; D gene ambiguous. Germline V gene sequence: CDR1 SGHRS, CDR2 YFSETQ. The CDR3 loop spans 15 amino acids. Trimming cost V 4 bases and J 0 bases, with 11 bases left between them. The CDR3 loop is CASSAQTASYNEQFF. Written as DNA, the CDR3 is TGCGCCAGCAGCGCACAGACGGCCTCCTACAATGAGCAGTTCTTC. The full variable domain, completed using reference TRBV5-1 and TRBJ2-1, is KAGVTQTPRYLIKTRGQQVTLSCSPISGHRSVSWYQQTPGQGLQFLFEYFSETQRNKGNFPGRFSGRQFSNSRSEMNVSTLELGDSALYLCASSAQTASYNEQFFGPGTRLTVL.

This clonotype occurred many times. The chain employs TRBV15 and TRBJ1-6; D remains unclear. With 5 bases removed from V and 7 bases from J, the gap between germline ends came to 12 bases. Germline V CDR1 and CDR2: LNHNV, YYDKDF (reference sequence). The CDR3 sequence is 14 residues long. The CDR3 nucleotides are TGTGCCACCAGCCGGCGATCCTTAAATTCACCCCTCCACTTT. Protein sequence: CATSRRSLNSPLHF.

This sequence joins TRBV4-2 and TRBJ1-2; 10 bases map to TRBD1. With V trimmed by 4 bases and J by 6 bases, 5 bases remained unmatched. Germline CDR1 and CDR2: LGHNA and YNFKEQ. The length of the CDR3 is 14 residues. The CDR3, as DNA: TGTGCCAGCAGCCGCCGGACAGGGGGACATGGCTACACCTTC. It specifies CASSRRTGGHGYTF.

Ten or more counts support this clonotype. In nucleotides, the CDR3 is TGTGCCAGCAGCTTAGCCAGGGGGGTCATCGGGGAGCTGTTTTTT. Residues: CASSLARGVIGELFF. The chain couples TRBV11-3 to TRBJ2-2, with D possibly being TRBD1 (7 bases). CDR3 length: 15 amino acids. Trimming took off 1 base at V and 7 bases at J, with 13 bases between the two ends. Germline CDR1 is SGHNT and CDR2 is YENEEA.

The V call is TRBV7-9, the J call TRBJ2-7; a possible D gene is TRBD2 (6 bases). The CDR3 spans 15 residues. Germline V CDR1 and CDR2: SEHNR, FQNEAQ (reference sequence). V was cut by 4 bases and J by 5 bases, with 18 bases left in between. CDR3 in DNA: TGTGCCAGCAGCTCCGGGACTTCCTCCCCTCACGAGCAGTACTTC. It specifies CASSSGTSSPHEQYF.

This clonotype was seen a few times. J is TRBJ2-3 and V is TRBV27, with D possibly being TRBD1 or TRBD2 (6 bases each). The CDR3 sequence is 15 residues long. Trimming removed 4 bases from V and 5 bases from J, with 16 bases in between. Germline CDR1 and CDR2: MNHEY and SMNVEV (reference sequence). This CDR3 is CASSWNGGSLDTQYF. The CDR3 coding sequence is TGTGCCAGCAGTTGGAACGGGGGCTCTTTAGATACGCAGTATTTT.

This clonotype was detected ten times or more. The rearrangement links TRBV6-5 to TRBJ1-1; D might be TRBD1 (5 bases). V was cut by 2 bases and J by 3 bases, with 13 bases left in between. This CDR3 contains 15 residues. Per the germline V gene, CDR1 is MNHEY and CDR2 is SVGAGI. The CDR3 DNA reads TGTGCCAGCAGTTACCTATACGACAGTTACACTGAAGCTTTCTTT. This codes for CASSYLYDSYTEAFF.

This clonotype was counted many times. V usage is TRBV12-5 and J usage is TRBJ2-7, with 15 bases fitting TRBD2. V lost 5 bases to trimming and J lost 7 bases; unmatched junction nucleotides: 9. The V gene's germline CDR1 is LGHNT and CDR2 FRNRAP. This CDR3 has 16 amino acids. The CDR3: CASGIWTSGRAGEQYF. CDR3 DNA sequence: TGTGCTAGTGGTATCTGGACTAGCGGGAGGGCCGGGGAGCAGTACTTC.

The chain carries TRBV29-1 and TRBJ2-7; D is tentatively TRBD1 or TRBD2 (6 bases each). The CDR3 is 13 residues long. From germline, CDR1 is SQVTM and CDR2 ANQGSEA. The V end lost 8 bases, the J end lost 7 bases, and 21 bases lay between the germline ends. The CDR3 spells CSMQRDTGGEQYF. Here the CDR3 DNA reads TGCAGCATGCAGAGGGACACCGGGGGTGAGCAGTACTTC.

This clonotype was picked up a small number of times. The genes are TRBV12-5 and TRBJ1-2; maybe TRBD1 (6 bases). The CDR3 has 13 residues. Trimming stripped 8 bases from V and 8 bases from J, with 18 bases between. The germline gives CDR1 LGHNT, CDR2 FRNRAP. DNA for the CDR3: TGTGCTAGTTCCCATCCCGCGGGGGGCGGCTACACCTTC. This codes for CASSHPAGGGYTF. Full variable domain (remainder filled in from reference TRBV12-5 and TRBJ1-2): DARVTQTPRHKVTEMGQEVTMRCQPILGHNTVFWYRQTMMQGLELLAYFRNRAPLDDSGMPKDRFSAEMPDATLATLKIQPSEPRDSAVYFCASSHPAGGGYTFGSGTRLTVV.